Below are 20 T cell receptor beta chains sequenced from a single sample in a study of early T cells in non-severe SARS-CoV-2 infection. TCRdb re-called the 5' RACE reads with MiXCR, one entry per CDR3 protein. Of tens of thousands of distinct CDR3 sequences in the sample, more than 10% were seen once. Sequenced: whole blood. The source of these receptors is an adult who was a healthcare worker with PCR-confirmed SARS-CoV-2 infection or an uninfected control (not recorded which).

The CDR3 sequence is CASSKPEDRGNFYEQYF. In DNA, the CDR3 is TGTGCCAGCAGCAAACCCGAGGACAGGGGGAATTTCTACGAGCAGTACTTC. V and J are TRBV21-1 and TRBJ2-7; the D call of TRBD1 is as the table states it, not checked on the DNA. TRBV21-1 is marked as a pseudogene. The CDR3 consists of 17 residues.

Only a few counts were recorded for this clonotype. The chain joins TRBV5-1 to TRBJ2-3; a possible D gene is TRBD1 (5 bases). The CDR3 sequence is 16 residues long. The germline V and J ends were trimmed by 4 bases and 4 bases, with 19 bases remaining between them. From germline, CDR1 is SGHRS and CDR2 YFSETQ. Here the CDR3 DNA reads TGCGCCAGCAGCCCATACAGGTCCTACCCTCCAGATACGCAGTATTTT. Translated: CASSPYRSYPPDTQYF. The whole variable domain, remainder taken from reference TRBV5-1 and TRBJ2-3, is KAGVTQTPRYLIKTRGQQVTLSCSPISGHRSVSWYQQTPGQGLQFLFEYFSETQRNKGNFPGRFSGRQFSNSRSEMNVSTLELGDSALYLCASSPYRSYPPDTQYFGPGTRLTVL.

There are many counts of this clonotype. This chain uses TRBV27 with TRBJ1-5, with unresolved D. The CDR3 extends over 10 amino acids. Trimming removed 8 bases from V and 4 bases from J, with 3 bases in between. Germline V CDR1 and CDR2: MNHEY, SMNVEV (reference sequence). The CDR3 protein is CASGNQPQHF. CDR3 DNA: TGTGCCAGCGGGAATCAGCCCCAGCATTTT.

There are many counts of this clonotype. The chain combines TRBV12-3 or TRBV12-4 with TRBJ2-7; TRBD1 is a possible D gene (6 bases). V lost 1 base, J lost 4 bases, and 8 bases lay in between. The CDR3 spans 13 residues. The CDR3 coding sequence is TGTGCCAGCAGTTTAGAACAGGGATACGAGCAGTACTTC. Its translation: CASSLEQGYEQYF.

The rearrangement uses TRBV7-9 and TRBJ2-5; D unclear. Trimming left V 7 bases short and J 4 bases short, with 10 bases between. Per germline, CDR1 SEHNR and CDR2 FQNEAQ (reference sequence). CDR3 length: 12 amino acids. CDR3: CASTQSGETQYF. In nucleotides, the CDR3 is TGTGCCAGCACCCAAAGTGGAGAGACCCAGTACTTC.

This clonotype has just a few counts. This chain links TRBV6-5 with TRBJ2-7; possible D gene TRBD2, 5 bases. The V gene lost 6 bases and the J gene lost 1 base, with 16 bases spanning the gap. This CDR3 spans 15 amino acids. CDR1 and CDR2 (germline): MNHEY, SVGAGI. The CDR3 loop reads CASRLDRRASYEQYF. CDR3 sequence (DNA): TGTGCCAGCAGGCTCGACCGGCGGGCATCCTACGAGCAGTACTTC.

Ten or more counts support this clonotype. In DNA, the CDR3 is TGTGCCAGTAGTATAGCTAGCGGGGGATCCTACGAGCAGTACTTC. Residues: CASSIASGGSYEQYF. The chain recombines TRBV19 with TRBJ2-7; TRBD2 matches at 10 bases. Per germline, CDR1 LNHDA and CDR2 SQIVND (reference sequence). V was pared by 1 base and J by 1 base, with 1 base of the junction left unmatched. CDR3 length equals 15 residues.

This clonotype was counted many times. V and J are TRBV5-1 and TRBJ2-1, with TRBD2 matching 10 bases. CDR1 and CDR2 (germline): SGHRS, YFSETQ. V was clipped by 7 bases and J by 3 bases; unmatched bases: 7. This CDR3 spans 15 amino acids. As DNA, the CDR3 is TGCGCCAGCGGCCCGGGACTAGCGCACTACAATGAGCAGTTCTTC. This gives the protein CASGPGLAHYNEQFF.

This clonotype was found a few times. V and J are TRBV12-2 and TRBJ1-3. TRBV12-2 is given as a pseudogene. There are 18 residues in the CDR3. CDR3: CASRFPNEVKGLRNTIYF. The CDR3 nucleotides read TGTGCAAGTCGCTTTCCAAACGAAGTAAAGGGTCTGAGAAACACCATATATTTT.

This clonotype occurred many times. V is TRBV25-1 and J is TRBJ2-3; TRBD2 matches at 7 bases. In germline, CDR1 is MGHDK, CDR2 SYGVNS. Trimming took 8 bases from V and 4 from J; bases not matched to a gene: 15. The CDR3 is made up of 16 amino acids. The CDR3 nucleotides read TGTGCCAGCCGAGACCCAGGGAGAGCGGGATCAGATACGCAGTATTTT. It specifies CASRDPGRAGSDTQYF. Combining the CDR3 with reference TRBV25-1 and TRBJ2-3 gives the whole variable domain EADIYQTPRYLVIGTGKKITLECSQTMGHDKMYWYQQDPGMELHLIHYSYGVNSTEKGDLSSESTVSRIRTEHFPLTLESARPSHTSQYLCASRDPGRAGSDTQYFGPGTRLTVL.

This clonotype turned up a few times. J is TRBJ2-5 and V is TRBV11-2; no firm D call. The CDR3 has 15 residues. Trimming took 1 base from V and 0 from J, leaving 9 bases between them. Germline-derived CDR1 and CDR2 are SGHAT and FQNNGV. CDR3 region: CASSLGRRNQETQYF. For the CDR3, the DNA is TGTGCCAGCAGCTTAGGTCGACGGAACCAAGAGACCCAGTACTTC.

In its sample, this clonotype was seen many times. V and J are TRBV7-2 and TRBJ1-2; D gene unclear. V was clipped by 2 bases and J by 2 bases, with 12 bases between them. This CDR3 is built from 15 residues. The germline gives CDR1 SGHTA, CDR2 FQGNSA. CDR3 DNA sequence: TGTGCCAGCAGCTTAATTCCACAGCCCAACTATGGCTACACCTTC. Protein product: CASSLIPQPNYGYTF.

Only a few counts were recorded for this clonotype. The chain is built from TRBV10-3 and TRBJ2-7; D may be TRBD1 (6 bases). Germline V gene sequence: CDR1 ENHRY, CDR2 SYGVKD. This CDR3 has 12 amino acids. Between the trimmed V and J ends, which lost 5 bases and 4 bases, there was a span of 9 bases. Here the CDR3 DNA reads TGTGCCATCAGTCCAACAGGGTACGAGCAGTACTTC. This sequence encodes CAISPTGYEQYF.

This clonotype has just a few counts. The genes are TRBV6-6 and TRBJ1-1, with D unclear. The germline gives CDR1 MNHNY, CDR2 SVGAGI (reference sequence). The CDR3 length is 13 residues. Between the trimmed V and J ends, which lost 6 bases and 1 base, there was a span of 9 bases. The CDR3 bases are TGTGCCAGCAGCAAAGGTCGGAACACTGAAGCTTTCTTT. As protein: CASSKGRNTEAFF.

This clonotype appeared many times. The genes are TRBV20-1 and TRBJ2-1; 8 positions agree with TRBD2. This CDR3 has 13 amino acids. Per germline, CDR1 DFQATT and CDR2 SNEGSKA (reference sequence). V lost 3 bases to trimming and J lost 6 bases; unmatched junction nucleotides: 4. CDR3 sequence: CSASRGGINEQFF. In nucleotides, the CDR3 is TGCAGTGCTAGTCGCGGGGGGATCAATGAGCAGTTCTTC.

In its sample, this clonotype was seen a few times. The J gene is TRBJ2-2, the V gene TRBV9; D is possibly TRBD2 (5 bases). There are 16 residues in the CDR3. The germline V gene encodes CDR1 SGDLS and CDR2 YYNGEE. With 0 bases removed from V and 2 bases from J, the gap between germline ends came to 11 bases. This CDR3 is CASSVVSRVNTGELFF. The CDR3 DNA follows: TGTGCCAGCAGCGTAGTTTCGCGGGTAAACACCGGGGAGCTGTTTTTT.

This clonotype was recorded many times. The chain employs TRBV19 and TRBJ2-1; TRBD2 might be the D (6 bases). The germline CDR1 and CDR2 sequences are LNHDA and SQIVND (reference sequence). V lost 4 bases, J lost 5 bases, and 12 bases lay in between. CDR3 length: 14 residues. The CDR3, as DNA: TGTGCCAGTAGTAGGACTACGGAAAACAATGAGCAGTTCTTC. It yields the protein CASSRTTENNEQFF.

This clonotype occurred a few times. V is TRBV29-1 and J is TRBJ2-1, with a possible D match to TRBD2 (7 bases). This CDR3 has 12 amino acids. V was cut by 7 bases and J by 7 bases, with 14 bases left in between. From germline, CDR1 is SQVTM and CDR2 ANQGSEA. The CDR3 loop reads CSETRGGNEQFF. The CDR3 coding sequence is TGCAGCGAGACTAGGGGGGGAAATGAGCAGTTCTTC.

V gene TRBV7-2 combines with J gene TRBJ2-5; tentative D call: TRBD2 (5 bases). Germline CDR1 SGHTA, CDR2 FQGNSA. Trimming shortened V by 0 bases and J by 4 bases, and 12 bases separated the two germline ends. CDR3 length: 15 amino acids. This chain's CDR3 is CASSLAGSGIETQYF. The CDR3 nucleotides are TGTGCCAGCAGCTTAGCCGGTTCGGGAATAGAGACCCAGTACTTC.

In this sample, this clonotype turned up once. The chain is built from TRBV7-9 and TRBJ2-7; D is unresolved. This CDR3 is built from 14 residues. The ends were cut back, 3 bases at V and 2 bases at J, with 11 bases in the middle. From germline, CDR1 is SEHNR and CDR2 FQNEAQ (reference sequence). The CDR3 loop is CASSFTGLTYEQYF. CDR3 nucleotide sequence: TGTGCCAGCAGCTTCACTGGCCTGACCTACGAGCAGTACTTC.